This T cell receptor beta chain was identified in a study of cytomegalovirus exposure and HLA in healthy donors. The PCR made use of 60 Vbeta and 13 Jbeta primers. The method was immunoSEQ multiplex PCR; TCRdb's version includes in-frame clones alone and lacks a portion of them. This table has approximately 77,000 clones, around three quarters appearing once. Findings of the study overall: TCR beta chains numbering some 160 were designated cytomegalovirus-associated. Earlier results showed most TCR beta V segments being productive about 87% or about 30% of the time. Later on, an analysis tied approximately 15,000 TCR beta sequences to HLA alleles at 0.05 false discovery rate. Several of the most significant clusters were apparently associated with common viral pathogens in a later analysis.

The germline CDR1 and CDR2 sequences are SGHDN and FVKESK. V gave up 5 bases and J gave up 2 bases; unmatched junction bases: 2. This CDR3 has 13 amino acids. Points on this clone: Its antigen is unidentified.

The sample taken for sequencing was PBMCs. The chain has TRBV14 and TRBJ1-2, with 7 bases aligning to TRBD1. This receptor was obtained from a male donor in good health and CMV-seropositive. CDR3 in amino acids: CASSMGQNYGYTF. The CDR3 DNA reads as TGTGCCAGCAGCATGGGACAGAACTATGGCTACACCTTC.